This T cell receptor (beta chain) was sequenced in a study of shared clonotypes between healthy human individuals. On this clone itself: Other nucleotide sequences from this sample produce the same CDR3.

The J segment lost 4 bases and the V segment lost 0 bases, leaving 1 base of the junction unmatched. Germline V gene data show CDR1 as GTSNPN and CDR2 as SVGIG (reference sequence). This CDR3 has 14 amino acids. Assay: immunoSEQ multiplex PCR; the TCRdb copy retains only in-frame clones and omits some. The sample shows 730,000 or so clones, 55% to 75% of them seen only once. The rearrangement uses TRBV30 and TRBJ2-5; TRBD2 agrees at 11 bases. Sequences were obtained from memory CD4+ T cells sorted from blood. Subset described: CD45RA-negative fraction. The sequence came from a woman aged 25 to 39 in good health. This chain's CDR3 is CAWSVGLAGETQYF. The CDR3 DNA is TGTGCCTGGAGTGTAGGACTAGCGGGAGAGACCCAGTACTTC.